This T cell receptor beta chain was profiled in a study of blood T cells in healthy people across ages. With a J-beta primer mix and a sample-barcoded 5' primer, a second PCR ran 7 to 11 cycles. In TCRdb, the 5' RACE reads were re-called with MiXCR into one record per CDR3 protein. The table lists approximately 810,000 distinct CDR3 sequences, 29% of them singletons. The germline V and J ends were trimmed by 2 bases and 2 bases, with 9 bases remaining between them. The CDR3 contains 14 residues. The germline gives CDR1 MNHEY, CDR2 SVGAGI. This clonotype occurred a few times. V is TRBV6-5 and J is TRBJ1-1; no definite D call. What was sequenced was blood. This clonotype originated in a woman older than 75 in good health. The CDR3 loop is CASSYRTVNTEAFF. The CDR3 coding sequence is TGTGCCAGCAGTTACAGAACCGTAAACACTGAAGCTTTCTTT.